A single T cell receptor (beta chain) is shown here with its context. Antigen unknown. The data derive from a study of monozygotic twins with inflammatory bowel disease. The CDR3 is 15 residues long. Germline lookup yields CDR1 SGHAT and CDR2 FQDESV (reference sequence). Study-wide findings and caveats: There were differing immunosuppressive treatments, which may have added variability to patient repertoires. Nothing supported a single strong signal or clonotype that was associated with IBD. Healthy twins shared more clonotypes with others than IBD patients, most markedly active ones.

For both chains, the TCRalpha and TCRbeta cDNA went through two nested PCRs of 16 and 9 cycles. TCRdb reworked the 5' RACE reads into one entry per CDR3 protein, no DNA. Its clone listing holds a few hundred thousand distinct CDR3 sequences. The receptor was derived from a human donor with ulcerative colitis or Crohn's disease, or a healthy co-twin of an affected twin (not recorded which). This chain uses TRBV11-1 with TRBJ2-3; without DNA, the TCRdb call of TRBD1 cannot be checked. Sequenced material: blood. CDR3 sequence: CASSPRDRHLDTQYF.